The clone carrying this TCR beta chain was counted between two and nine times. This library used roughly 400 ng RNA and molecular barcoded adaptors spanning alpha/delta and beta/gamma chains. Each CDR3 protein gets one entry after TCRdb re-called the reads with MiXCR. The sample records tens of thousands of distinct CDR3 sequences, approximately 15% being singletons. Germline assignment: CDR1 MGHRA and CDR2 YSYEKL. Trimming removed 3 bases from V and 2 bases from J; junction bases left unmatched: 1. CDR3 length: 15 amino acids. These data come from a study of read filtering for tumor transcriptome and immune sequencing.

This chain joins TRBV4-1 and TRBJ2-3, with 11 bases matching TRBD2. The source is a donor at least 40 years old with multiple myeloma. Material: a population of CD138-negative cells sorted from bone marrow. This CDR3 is CASSQTSGDTDTQYF. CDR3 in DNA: TGCGCCAGCAGCCAGACTAGCGGGGACACAGATACGCAGTATTTT.